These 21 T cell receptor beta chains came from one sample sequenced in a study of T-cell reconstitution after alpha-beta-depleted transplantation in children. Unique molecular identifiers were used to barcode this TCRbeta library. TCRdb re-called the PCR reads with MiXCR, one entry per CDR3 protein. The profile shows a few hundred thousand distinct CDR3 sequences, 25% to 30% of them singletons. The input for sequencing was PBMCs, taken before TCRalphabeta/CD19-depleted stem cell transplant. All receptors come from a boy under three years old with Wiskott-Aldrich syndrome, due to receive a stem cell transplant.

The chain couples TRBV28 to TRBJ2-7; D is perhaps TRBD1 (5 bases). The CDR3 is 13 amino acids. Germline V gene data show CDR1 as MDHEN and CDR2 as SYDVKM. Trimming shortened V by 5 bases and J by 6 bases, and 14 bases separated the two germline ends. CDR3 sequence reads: CASSAPGRGEQYF. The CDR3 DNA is TGTGCCAGCAGTGCCCCAGGAAGGGGCGAGCAGTACTTC.

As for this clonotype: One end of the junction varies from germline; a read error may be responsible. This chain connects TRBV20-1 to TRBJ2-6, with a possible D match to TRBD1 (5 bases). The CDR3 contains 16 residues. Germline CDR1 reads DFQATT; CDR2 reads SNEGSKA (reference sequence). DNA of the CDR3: TGCAGTGCTAAGGAAGGCAGACGCTCTGGGGCCAACGCCCTGACTTTC. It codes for CSAKEGRRSGANALTF.

The CDR3 DNA reads TGTGCCAGCAGCATCAGTTGGACCGGGGAGCTGTTTTTT. It is translated as CASSISWTGELFF. The V and J genes are TRBV11-3 and TRBJ2-2; no clear D. Looked up from germline, CDR1 is SGHNT and CDR2 is YENEEA. Between the trimmed V and J ends, which lost 5 bases and 5 bases, there was a span of 9 bases. This CDR3 is 13 amino acids long.

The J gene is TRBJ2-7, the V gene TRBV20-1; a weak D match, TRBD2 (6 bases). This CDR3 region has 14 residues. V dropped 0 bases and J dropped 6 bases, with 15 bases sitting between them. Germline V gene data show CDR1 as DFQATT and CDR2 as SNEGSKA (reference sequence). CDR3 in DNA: TGCAGTGCTAGAGATCAGACTAGGCCCCTCGAGCAGTACTTC. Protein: CSARDQTRPLEQYF.

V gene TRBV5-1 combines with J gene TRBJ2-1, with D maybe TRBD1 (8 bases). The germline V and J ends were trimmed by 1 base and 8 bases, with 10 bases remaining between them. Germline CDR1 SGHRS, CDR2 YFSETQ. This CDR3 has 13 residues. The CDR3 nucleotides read TGCGCCAGCAGCTTGACAGGGGGGGATGAGCAGTTCTTC. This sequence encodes CASSLTGGDEQFF.

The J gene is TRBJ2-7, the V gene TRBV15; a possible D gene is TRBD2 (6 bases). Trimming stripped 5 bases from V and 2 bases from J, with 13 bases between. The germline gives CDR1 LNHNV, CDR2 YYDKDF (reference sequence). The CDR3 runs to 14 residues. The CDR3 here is CATSVGGTTYEQYF. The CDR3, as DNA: TGTGCCACCAGCGTAGGCGGGACGACCTACGAGCAGTACTTC.

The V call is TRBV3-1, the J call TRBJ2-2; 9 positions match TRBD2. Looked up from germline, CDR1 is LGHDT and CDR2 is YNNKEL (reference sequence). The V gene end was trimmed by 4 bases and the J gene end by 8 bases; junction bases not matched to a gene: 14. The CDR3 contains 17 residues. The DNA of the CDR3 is TGTGCCAGCAGCCCCCTCTCGGTAGCGGGAGAAGGAGGGGAGCTGTTTTTT. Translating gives CASSPLSVAGEGGELFF.

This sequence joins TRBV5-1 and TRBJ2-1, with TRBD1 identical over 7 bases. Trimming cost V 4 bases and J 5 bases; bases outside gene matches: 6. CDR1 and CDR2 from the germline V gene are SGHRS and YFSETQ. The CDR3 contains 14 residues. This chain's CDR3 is CASSGDSDHNEQFF. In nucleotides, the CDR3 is TGCGCCAGCAGCGGGGACAGCGACCACAATGAGCAGTTCTTC.

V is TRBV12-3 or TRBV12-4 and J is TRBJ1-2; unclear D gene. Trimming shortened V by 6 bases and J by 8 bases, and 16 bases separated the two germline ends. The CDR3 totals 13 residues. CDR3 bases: TGTGCCAGCAGACTATCAGGCGTCTTCGGCTACACCTTC. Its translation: CASRLSGVFGYTF.

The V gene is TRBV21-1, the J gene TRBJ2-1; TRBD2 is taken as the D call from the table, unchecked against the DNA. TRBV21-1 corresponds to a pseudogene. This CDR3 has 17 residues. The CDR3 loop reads CASSRTSGYSSYNEQFF. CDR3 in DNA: TGTGCCAGCAGCCGGACTAGCGGATATAGCTCCTACAATGAGCAGTTCTTC.

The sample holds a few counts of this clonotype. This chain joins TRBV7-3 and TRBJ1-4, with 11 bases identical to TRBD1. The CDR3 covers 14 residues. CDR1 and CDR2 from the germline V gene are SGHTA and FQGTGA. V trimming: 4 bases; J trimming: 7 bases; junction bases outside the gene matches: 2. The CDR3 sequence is CASSSGTGGEKLFF. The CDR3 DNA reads TGTGCCAGCAGCTCTGGGACAGGGGGTGAAAAACTGTTTTTT.

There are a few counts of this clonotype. The DNA of the CDR3 is TGCGCCAGCAGCTTGGCCTCTCTAGCGGGAGGGGGATTAGCTGAGCAGTTCTTC. Protein product: CASSLASLAGGGLAEQFF. The chain couples TRBV5-1 to TRBJ2-1, with 12 bases aligning to TRBD2. V was clipped by 0 bases and J by 9 bases; unmatched bases: 13. This CDR3 is built from 18 residues. The germline V gene has CDR1 SGHRS and CDR2 YFSETQ.

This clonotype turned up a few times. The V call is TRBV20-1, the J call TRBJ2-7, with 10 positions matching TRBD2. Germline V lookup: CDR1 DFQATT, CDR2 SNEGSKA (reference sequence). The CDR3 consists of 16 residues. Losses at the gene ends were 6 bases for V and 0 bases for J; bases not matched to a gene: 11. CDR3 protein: CSAGRPSGSYSYEQYF. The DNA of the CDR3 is TGCAGTGCAGGCAGGCCTAGCGGGAGCTACTCCTACGAGCAGTACTTC.

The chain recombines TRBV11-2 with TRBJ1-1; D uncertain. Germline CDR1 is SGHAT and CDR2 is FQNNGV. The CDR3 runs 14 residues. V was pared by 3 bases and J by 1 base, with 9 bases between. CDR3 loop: CASSFRRENTEAFF. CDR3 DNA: TGTGCCAGCAGCTTCCGACGGGAGAACACTGAAGCTTTCTTT.

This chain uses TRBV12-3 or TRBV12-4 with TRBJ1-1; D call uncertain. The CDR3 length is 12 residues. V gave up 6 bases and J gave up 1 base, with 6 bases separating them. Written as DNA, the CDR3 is TGTGCCAGCAGGACCGCGAACACTGAAGCTTTCTTT. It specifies CASRTANTEAFF.

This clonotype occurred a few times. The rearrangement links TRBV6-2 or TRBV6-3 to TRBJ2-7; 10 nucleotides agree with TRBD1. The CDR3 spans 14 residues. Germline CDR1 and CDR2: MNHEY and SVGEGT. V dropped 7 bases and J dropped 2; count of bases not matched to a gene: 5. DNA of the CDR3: TGTGCCAGCAACCGGGACAGGGGACCCTACGAGCAGTACTTC. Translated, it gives CASNRDRGPYEQYF.

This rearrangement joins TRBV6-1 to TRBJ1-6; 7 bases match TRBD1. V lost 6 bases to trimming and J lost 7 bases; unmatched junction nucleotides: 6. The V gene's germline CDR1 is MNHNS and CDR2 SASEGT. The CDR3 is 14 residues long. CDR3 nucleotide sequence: TGTGCCAGCAGCTCCTTGGACAGGAATTCACCCCTCCACTTT. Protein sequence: CASSSLDRNSPLHF.

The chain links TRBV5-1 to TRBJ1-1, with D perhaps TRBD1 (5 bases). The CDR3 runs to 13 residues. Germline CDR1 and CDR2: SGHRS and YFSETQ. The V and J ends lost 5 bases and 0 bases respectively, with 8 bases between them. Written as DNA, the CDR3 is TGCGCCAGCAGGACAGTCATGAACACTGAAGCTTTCTTT. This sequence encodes CASRTVMNTEAFF.

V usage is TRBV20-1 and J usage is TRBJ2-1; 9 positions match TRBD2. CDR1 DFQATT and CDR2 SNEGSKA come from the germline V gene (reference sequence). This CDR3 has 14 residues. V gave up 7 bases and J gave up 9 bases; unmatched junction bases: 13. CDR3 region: CSGGRSSGSSEQFF. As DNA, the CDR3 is TGCAGTGGGGGCCGGAGTAGCGGGAGTAGTGAGCAGTTCTTC.

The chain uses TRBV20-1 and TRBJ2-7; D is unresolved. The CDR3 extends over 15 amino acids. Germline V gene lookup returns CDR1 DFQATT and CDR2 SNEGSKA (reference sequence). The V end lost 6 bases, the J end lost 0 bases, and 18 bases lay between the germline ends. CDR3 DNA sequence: TGCAGTGCCACAACCTCGTACAGCGCCTCCTACGAGCAGTACTTC. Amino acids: CSATTSYSASYEQYF.

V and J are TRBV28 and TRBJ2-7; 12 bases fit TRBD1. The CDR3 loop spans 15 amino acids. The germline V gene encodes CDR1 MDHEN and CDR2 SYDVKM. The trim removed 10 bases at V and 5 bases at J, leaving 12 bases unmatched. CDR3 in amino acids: CAIDRTGTGGNEQYF. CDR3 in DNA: TGTGCCATCGACAGAACCGGGACAGGGGGCAACGAGCAGTACTTC.